The rows below give T cell receptor beta chains drawn from one sample of a study of blood T cell repertoires in COVID-19. Some clones are missing from TCRdb's copy, which holds only in-frame ones; the method was immunoSEQ multiplex PCR. The sample holds approximately 230,000 clones, 65% to 90% seen once. The sample comprised peripheral blood. The receptors were sampled from a woman older than 75 with active or convalescent COVID-19. The conserved cysteine and the conserved F or W are not part of the CDR3 here. Size is omitted from some rows. Given values are once, few, many or a class for expanded clones.

>TRBJ2-3|TRBV6-1|few
ASSDGTGETDTQY
>TRBJ2-7|TRBV6-2/TRBV6-3|.
ASSYLVSGSYEQY
>TRBJ2-1|TRBV27|.
ASSSPGLAGNNEQF
>TRBJ1-2|TRBV28|.
ASSLAGQGDGYT
>TRBJ2-7|TRBV3-1/TRBV3-2|.
ASSQDEGTAYEQY
>TRBJ2-7|TRBV27|once
ASSLRTSGLGSYEQY
>TRBJ1-5|TRBV7-9|.
ASSSSDRNQPQH
>TRBJ1-2|TRBV2|.
ASHLQRGLDGYT
>TRBJ2-7|TRBV6-2/TRBV6-3|few
ASSYHVQSYEQY
>TRBJ2-3|TRBV30|.
AWTSGSGTDTQY
>TRBJ2-5|TRBV10-3|.
AIKTGGGETQY
>TRBJ1-5|TRBV19|.
ASSKAPLGQGSFDQPQH
>TRBJ1-2|TRBV15|.
ATSRGSGGNYGYT
>TRBJ1-2|TRBV30|.
AWRAYTSNYGYT
>TRBJ2-1|TRBV28|.
ASSLQGRKQF
>TRBJ2-1|TRBV6-5|.
ASILDRGQRNEQF
>TRBJ1-2|TRBV19|.
ASSKTDRADYGYT
>TRBJ2-1|TRBV7-2|.
ASSLTTTYNEQF
>TRBJ2-2|TRBV5-4|.
ASSQTGTGGFGELF
>TRBJ1-1|TRBV28|.
ASRTGLDSEAF
>TRBJ2-5|TRBV5-1|.
ASSFRGAGETQY
>TRBJ2-3|TRBV5-4|.
ASSSGTSTDTQY
>TRBJ2-7|TRBV2|.
ASSGVTGGQTLEQY
>TRBJ2-1|TRBV5-4|.
ASSLAGSEVPVL
>TRBJ1-5|TRBV7-8|.
ASSFVGAQPQH
>TRBJ1-2|TRBV29-1|.
SVESTGDGYT
>TRBJ2-5|TRBV24-1|.
ATSVIQGNQETQY
>TRBJ1-6|TRBV27|.
ASSFYLASPLH
>TRBJ2-2|TRBV6-5|.
ATRLGQANTGELF
>TRBJ2-3|TRBV2|.
ASSDRGTDTQY
>TRBJ2-3|TRBV3-1/TRBV3-2|.
ASRRSGGARRADTQY
>TRBJ2-6|TRBV2|.
ASCKDSQASGANVLT
>TRBJ2-7|TRBV3-1/TRBV3-2|.
ASSQAQSYEQY
>TRBJ2-6|TRBV28|once
ASSSPGGANVLT
>TRBJ2-1|TRBV6-6|.
ASSRSGGSYNEQF
>TRBJ2-7|TRBV11-2|.
ASSLVAGAYEQY
>TRBJ2-3|TRBV27|.
ASSQSTGLDTQY
>TRBJ1-1|TRBV2|few
ASNGGGRAEAF
>TRBJ2-5|TRBV5-1|once
ASSLGELEETQY